This TCR beta chain was observed in a study of blood T cell repertoires in COVID-19. The repertoire was sequenced with immunoSEQ multiplex PCR; TCRdb's copy has only in-frame clones and lacks some. Of roughly 280,000 clones detected, about nine tenths appear once; the ten largest clones hold about 2%. The V gene lost 3 bases and the J gene lost 5 bases, with 4 bases spanning the gap. The CDR3 length is 11 residues. The cohort comprised adults aged about 18 to 90 years residing in approximately 25 US areas. In assigning cohorts, the study relied on participant-reported clinical history. Two negative PCRs, clearance, or symptom resolution had been documented for recovered Cohort 3 donors.

The sample consisted of PBMCs or T cells enriched from blood (not recorded which). The receptor comes from a woman aged 55-69 years who had recovered from COVID-19. This sequence joins TRBV12-3 or TRBV12-4 and TRBJ1-1; D is unresolved. In DNA, the CDR3 is TGTGCCAGCAGTTTTTCGACTGAAGCTTTCTTT. This codes for CASSFSTEAFF.